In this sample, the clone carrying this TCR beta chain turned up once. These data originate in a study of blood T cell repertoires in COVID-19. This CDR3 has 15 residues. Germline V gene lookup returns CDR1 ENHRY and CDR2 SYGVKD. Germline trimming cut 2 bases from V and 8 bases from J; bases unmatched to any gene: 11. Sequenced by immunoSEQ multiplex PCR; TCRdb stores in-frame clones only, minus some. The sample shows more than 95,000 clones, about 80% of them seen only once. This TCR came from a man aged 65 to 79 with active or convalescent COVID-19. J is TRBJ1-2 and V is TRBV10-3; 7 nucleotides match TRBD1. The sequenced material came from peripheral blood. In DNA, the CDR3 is TGTGCCATCAGTGAGCCGGGACAGCAATCGGGAGGCTACACCTTC. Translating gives CAISEPGQQSGGYTF.